One sample yielded the 22 T cell receptor beta chains listed below, sequenced in a study of T cells in Graves' hyperthyroidism and ophthalmopathy. Using RNA transcripts as the source, TCR beta CDR3 regions were amplified. First-round RT-PCR of the TCR CDR3 relied on the HTBI primer set. One entry per CDR3 protein results from TCRdb running MiXCR on the multiplex PCR reads. The sample has about 500,000 distinct CDR3 sequences, roughly 16% seen once; the top ten hold 25% to 30%. Sequencing input: blood. The origin of the receptors is a woman aged 25 to 39 with Graves' ophthalmopathy.

This clonotype was recorded at least ten times. The gene calls are TRBV11-2 and TRBJ1-2; a possible D gene is TRBD1 (5 bases). The CDR3 consists of 14 residues. The germline V gene has CDR1 SGHAT and CDR2 FQNNGV. Deletions cut 0 bases from V and 8 bases from J, with 13 bases between. CDR3: CASSLEPGPGGYTF. The CDR3 coding sequence is TGTGCCAGCAGCTTAGAGCCAGGGCCTGGAGGCTACACCTTC.

This clonotype occurred many times. The CDR3, as DNA: TGTGCCAGCGTCGGCAGGGAGTTTAACAATGAGCAGTTCTTC. Protein sequence: CASVGREFNNEQFF. The V gene is TRBV11-2, the J gene TRBJ2-1, with D perhaps assigned TRBD1 or TRBD2 (5 bases each). V gave up 8 bases and J gave up 5 bases, with 16 bases separating them. The germline CDR1 and CDR2 sequences are SGHAT and FQNNGV. The CDR3 is 14 residues long.

The sample holds a few counts of this clonotype. The rearrangement uses TRBV12-3 or TRBV12-4 and TRBJ1-5; D ambiguous. The CDR3 has 14 amino acids. Trimming pared 1 base from V and 6 bases from J, leaving 10 bases between. CDR3 DNA: TGTGCCAGCAGTTTAGGGGCCAAGAGTCAGCCCCAGCATTTT. The encoded protein is CASSLGAKSQPQHF.

This clonotype has just a few counts. The rearrangement uses TRBV7-9 and TRBJ2-5; D is uncertain. The ends were cut back, 7 bases at V and 5 bases at J, with 11 bases in the middle. CDR3 length equals 12 residues. Germline CDR1 and CDR2: SEHNR and FQNEAQ (reference sequence). CDR3 coding DNA: TGTGCCAGCACCCCGTCCCGGGAGACCCAGTACTTC. Translated, it gives CASTPSRETQYF.

This clonotype has a handful of counts. The V and J genes are TRBV4-1 and TRBJ1-2; unclear D gene. Germline V lookup: CDR1 MGHRA, CDR2 YSYEKL. V shed 3 bases and J shed 4 bases, with 12 bases lying between them. The CDR3 is made up of 14 amino acids. The chain's CDR3 is CASSQHPIPYGYTF. The DNA of the CDR3 is TGCGCCAGCAGCCAGCACCCTATCCCCTATGGCTACACCTTC.

The sample holds a few counts of this clonotype. This sequence joins TRBV7-3 and TRBJ2-2; D may be TRBD1 (6 bases). The germline CDR1 and CDR2 sequences are SGHTA and FQGTGA. This CDR3 has 16 residues. Trimming pared 5 bases from V and 5 bases from J, leaving 18 bases between. The CDR3 coding sequence is TGTGCCAGCAGCACCCGTCCGGGACACTTAACCGGGGAGCTGTTTTTT. Its translation is CASSTRPGHLTGELFF. Combining the CDR3 with reference TRBV7-3 and TRBJ2-2 gives the whole variable domain GAGVSQTPSNKVTEKGKYVELRCDPISGHTALYWYRQSLGQGPEFLIYFQGTGAADDSGLPNDRFFAVRPEGSVSTLKIQRTERGDSAVYLCASSTRPGHLTGELFFGEGSRLTVL.

This clonotype was seen at least ten times. The chain recombines TRBV7-3 with TRBJ2-5; tentatively, D is TRBD1 (6 bases). V lost 5 bases and J lost 2, with 15 bases in between. The CDR3 totals 15 residues. From germline, CDR1 is SGHTA and CDR2 FQGTGA. The DNA for the CDR3 is TGTGCCAGCAGCCCACTTGGGACACGGCAAGAGACCCAGTACTTC. Translated: CASSPLGTRQETQYF. Full variable domain (outside the CDR3, taken from reference TRBV7-3 and TRBJ2-5): GAGVSQTPSNKVTEKGKYVELRCDPISGHTALYWYRQSLGQGPEFLIYFQGTGAADDSGLPNDRFFAVRPEGSVSTLKIQRTERGDSAVYLCASSPLGTRQETQYFGPGTRLLVL.

This clonotype appeared a few times. The V call is TRBV19, the J call TRBJ2-5; 7 bases map to TRBD1. The CDR3 has 15 amino acids. CDR1 is LNHDA, CDR2 SQIVND, per germline (reference sequence). J was trimmed by 2 bases and V by 6 bases; bases with no gene match: 9. The CDR3 reads CASSPDRVGQETQYF. For the CDR3, the DNA is TGTGCCAGTAGCCCAGACAGGGTGGGGCAAGAGACCCAGTACTTC.

This clonotype was seen many times. The chain employs TRBV2 and TRBJ2-5; a weak D match, TRBD2 (6 bases). CDR1 and CDR2 (germline): SNHLY, FYNNEI. Trimming removed 7 bases at V and 4 bases at J, with 13 bases between. CDR3 length equals 13 residues. CDR3 bases: TGTGCCAGCATCTCCGCGGGAAGAGAGACCCAGTACTTC. Translated, it gives CASISAGRETQYF.

This clonotype was seen repeatedly, ten times or more. The J gene is TRBJ2-3, the V gene TRBV7-3; 8 nucleotides line up with TRBD2. V was pared by 2 bases and J by 2 bases, with 3 bases of the junction left unmatched. This CDR3 comprises 15 residues. Per the germline V gene, CDR1 is SGHTA and CDR2 is FQGTGA. The CDR3 loop reads CASSLGAGDTDTQYF. Here the CDR3 DNA reads TGTGCCAGCAGCTTAGGAGCGGGGGACACAGATACGCAGTATTTT.

This clonotype was seen repeatedly, ten times or more. The genes are TRBV7-8 and TRBJ2-2; no reliable D call. Germline assignment: CDR1 SGHVS and CDR2 FQNEAQ. V lost 8 bases to trimming and J lost 0 bases, with 10 bases between them. This CDR3 region has 14 residues. The CDR3 sequence: CASATVTNTGELFF. For the CDR3, the DNA is TGTGCCAGCGCTACTGTAACGAACACCGGGGAGCTGTTTTTT.

J is TRBJ2-3 and V is TRBV12-3 or TRBV12-4; tentatively, D is TRBD1 or TRBD2 (6 bases each). The CDR3 is 15 residues long. Trimming cost V 1 base and J 4 bases, with 12 bases left between them. The CDR3 DNA sequence: TGTGCCAGCAGTTTAGAGTCCGGGGGCGCAGATACGCAGTATTTT. Translating it yields CASSLESGGADTQYF.

Ten or more counts support this clonotype. The V call is TRBV7-2, the J call TRBJ2-1; 9 bases map to TRBD2. Germline CDR1 SGHTA, CDR2 FQGNSA. The CDR3 runs 15 residues. V lost 5 bases, J lost 7 bases, and 9 bases stayed unmatched. This CDR3 reads CASSRGRADINEQFF. CDR3 bases: TGTGCCAGCAGCCGCGGGAGGGCCGATATTAATGAGCAGTTCTTC.

This clonotype was observed a few times. The genes are TRBV24-1 and TRBJ2-5; D is possibly TRBD2 (5 bases). The CDR3 contains 13 residues. The V end lost 3 bases, the J end lost 3 bases, and 7 bases lay between the germline ends. Looked up from germline, CDR1 is KGHDR and CDR2 is SFDVKD. The CDR3 DNA is TGTGCCACCAGTGATATGGGAGAAGAGACCCAGTACTTC. It translates to CATSDMGEETQYF.

This clonotype appeared many times. This chain joins TRBV7-8 and TRBJ2-5, with D uncertain. This CDR3 region has 17 residues. V shed 5 bases and J shed 0 bases, with 19 bases lying between them. The germline V gene has CDR1 SGHVS and CDR2 FQNEAQ. As DNA, the CDR3 is TGTGCCAGCAGCCCGACGCGACTCTTATCGTACCAAGAGACCCAGTACTTC. Encoded protein: CASSPTRLLSYQETQYF.

V and J are TRBV7-9 and TRBJ2-1; either TRBD1 or TRBD2 may supply D (6 bases each). CDR3 length: 15 amino acids. The V gene's germline CDR1 is SEHNR and CDR2 FQNEAQ (reference sequence). V dropped 4 bases and J dropped 1 base, with 11 bases sitting between them. DNA of the CDR3: TGTGCCAGCAGCTGGAGGGGGATTTCCTACAATGAGCAGTTCTTC. Translated, it gives CASSWRGISYNEQFF. Together with reference TRBV7-9 and TRBJ2-1, the CDR3 gives the full variable domain: DTGVSQNPRHKITKRGQNVTFRCDPISEHNRLYWYRQTLGQGPEFLTYFQNEAQLEKSRLLSDRFSAERPKGSFSTLEIQRTEQGDSAMYLCASSWRGISYNEQFFGPGTRLTVL.

In regard to this clonotype: A much larger clone differs by one base, so this may be a read error. The chain is built from TRBV28 and TRBJ2-7; perhaps TRBD2 as D (7 bases). CDR3 length: 13 residues. Germline V lookup: CDR1 MDHEN, CDR2 SYDVKM. V was cut by 11 bases and J by 4 bases, with 18 bases left in between. The CDR3 loop is CAFGGPGKYEQYF. The CDR3 nucleotides are TGTGCCTTCGGGGGGCCAGGGAAATACGAGCAGTACTTC.

This clonotype was seen many times. The chain uses TRBV20-1 and TRBJ2-7, with TRBD2 matching 8 bases. V was clipped by 5 bases and J by 2 bases; unmatched bases: 5. The CDR3 totals 13 residues. The germline V gene has CDR1 DFQATT and CDR2 SNEGSKA (reference sequence). The CDR3 reads CSALSGGTYEQYF. The CDR3 coding sequence is TGCAGTGCTCTCTCGGGGGGGACCTACGAGCAGTACTTC.

Concerning this clonotype itself: A much larger clone differs by one base, so this may be a read error. This rearrangement joins TRBV20-1 to TRBJ2-5, with 7 positions matching TRBD2. From germline, CDR1 is DFQATT and CDR2 SNEGSKA (reference sequence). This CDR3 comprises 15 residues. With 5 bases clipped from V and 5 bases from J, the junction kept 14 bases outside the gene matches. CDR3 sequence (DNA): TGCAGTGCTCAAACTGGCGGGAGTGTGGCGGAGACCCAGTACTTC. It specifies CSAQTGGSVAETQYF.

This chain connects TRBV19 to TRBJ2-5; 8 positions agree with TRBD2. Unmatched junction bases numbered 6, after V lost 5 bases and J lost 1 base. Germline V gene sequence: CDR1 LNHDA, CDR2 SQIVND (reference sequence). This CDR3 has 15 amino acids. The CDR3 nucleotides read TGTGCCAGTAGTCAGACTAGCGTACGCCAAGAGACCCAGTACTTC. This translates into CASSQTSVRQETQYF.

This clonotype has a count of ten or more. The genes are TRBV28 and TRBJ1-5, with 12 bases aligning to TRBD1. J lost 2 bases, V lost 6 bases, and 8 bases had no gene match. The CDR3 is 17 amino acids. The germline gives CDR1 MDHEN, CDR2 SYDVKM. The CDR3 spells CASSPGTGGTGNQPQHF. The CDR3, as DNA: TGTGCCAGCAGCCCCGGGACAGGGGGCACGGGCAATCAGCCCCAGCATTTT.

This clonotype has at least ten counts. The chain recombines TRBV7-7 with TRBJ2-1; 10 bases are shared with TRBD2. CDR1 is SSHAT, CDR2 FNYEAQ, per germline (reference sequence). V lost 2 bases, J lost 6 bases, and 4 bases stayed unmatched. This CDR3 is 15 amino acids long. Here the CDR3 DNA reads TGTGCCAGCAGCTTAAGTCTAGCGGGAGCCAATGAGCAGTTCTTC. Protein product: CASSLSLAGANEQFF.